The present T cell receptor gamma chain was sequenced within a study of gamma-delta chains in newborns, infants, children. This CDR3 region has 12 residues. V shed 0 bases, J shed 4 bases, and the junction held 0 bases outside the gene matches. Germline assignment: CDR1 GITISATS and CDR2 ISYDGTV (reference sequence). This clone qualifies as large (0.1 to 1%). TCRdb reanalysed the reads with CATT. Of about 980 gamma-chain clones in the sample, around 40% were seen once. The sequence derives from a child who was a newborn, infant or young child, either healthy, febrile or measles-vaccinated (not recorded which). The sample taken for sequencing was blood. The gene calls are TRGV9 and TRGJ1 or TRGJ2. The CDR3 is CALWEVYYKKLF. CDR3 sequence (DNA): TGTGCCTTGTGGGAGGTGTATTATAAGAAACTCTTT.